These T cell receptor beta chains were read from a single sample in a study of lymphopenia after photon versus proton radiotherapy. Some clones are missing from TCRdb's copy, which holds only in-frame ones; the method was immunoSEQ multiplex PCR. The table includes about 35,000 clones, roughly 90% detected once. Sequencing was performed on peripheral blood, taken from a patient treated with photon-based radiotherapy. The origin of the receptors is a man between 60 and 75 years old with cholangiocarcinoma. Both conserved end residues are part of each CDR3. D genes are given only for firm matches. Clone size is not always given. Where it is, it says once, few, many or a class for expanded clones.

TRBJ2-1,-,once,TRBV7-3,TGTGCCAGCAGCCTCGACCCGGGAAATGAGCAGTTCTTC,CASSLDPGNEQFF
TRBJ2-6,TRBD1,-,TRBV5-4,TGTGCCAGCAGCTCAGGACAGGGCCCTTCTGGGGCCAACGTCCTGACTTTC,CASSSGQGPSGANVLTF
TRBJ2-3,TRBD1,-,TRBV5-1,TGCGCCAGCAGCTTGCGTCCGGGACAGGGAGCAGATACGCAGTATTTT,CASSLRPGQGADTQYF
TRBJ1-1,TRBD1,-,TRBV29-1,TGCAGCGTTGAAACGACAGGGGTCGCTGAAGCTTTCTTT,CSVETTGVAEAFF
TRBJ2-2,-,few,TRBV5-1,TGCGCCAGCAGGGTAAACGGACACACTGGCGCCGGGGAGCTGTTTTTT,CASRVNGHTGAGELFF
TRBJ2-1,-,-,TRBV15,TGTGCCACCAGCAGAGGGGGGTTCGACAATGAGCAGTTCTTC,CATSRGGFDNEQFF
TRBJ1-6,-,-,TRBV2,TGTGCCAGCAGTGTTGAGGGAAGCGCTAATTCACCCCTCCACTTT,CASSVEGSANSPLHF
TRBJ2-3,TRBD1,-,TRBV18,TGTGCCAGCTCACCGGCAGGGGGCTTATCAGATACGCAGTATTTT,CASSPAGGLSDTQYF
TRBJ2-1,TRBD2,-,TRBV11-1,TGTGCCAGCAGCCCTAGGAGCGGGAGCCGCAATGAGCAGTTCTTC,CASSPRSGSRNEQFF
TRBJ2-3,-,-,TRBV4-2,TGTGCCAGCAGCCAAGATTTTCAGGGGACAGATACGCAGTATTTT,CASSQDFQGTDTQYF
TRBJ1-1,TRBD1,-,TRBV10-2,TGCGCCAGCAGTCTTCCAACAAGGACAGGCGGTATTATGGACACTGAAGCTTTCTTT,CASSLPTRTGGIMDTEAFF